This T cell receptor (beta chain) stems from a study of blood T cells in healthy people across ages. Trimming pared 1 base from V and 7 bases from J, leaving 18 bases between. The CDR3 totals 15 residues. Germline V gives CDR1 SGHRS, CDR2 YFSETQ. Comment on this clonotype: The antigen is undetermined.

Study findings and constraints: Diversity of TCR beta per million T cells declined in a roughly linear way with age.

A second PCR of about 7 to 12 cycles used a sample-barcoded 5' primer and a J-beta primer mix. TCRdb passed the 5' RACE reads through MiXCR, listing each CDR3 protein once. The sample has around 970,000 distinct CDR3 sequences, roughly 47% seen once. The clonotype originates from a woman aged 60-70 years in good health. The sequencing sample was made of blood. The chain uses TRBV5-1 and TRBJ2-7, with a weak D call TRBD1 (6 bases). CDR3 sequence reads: CASSLTALGRGEQYF. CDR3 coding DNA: TGCGCCAGCAGCTTGACAGCACTAGGAAGGGGGGAGCAGTACTTC. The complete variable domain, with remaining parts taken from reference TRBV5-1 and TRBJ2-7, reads KAGVTQTPRYLIKTRGQQVTLSCSPISGHRSVSWYQQTPGQGLQFLFEYFSETQRNKGNFPGRFSGRQFSNSRSEMNVSTLELGDSALYLCASSLTALGRGEQYFGPGTRLTVT.